A selection of T cell receptor beta chains follows, all from one sample in a study of vaccination effects on CD4 cells after COVID-19. Produced via immunoSEQ multiplex PCR; TCRdb's table is partial and in-frame only. The profile shows under 45,000 clones, roughly 82% of them singletons. No antigen has been identified for these receptors. Sequenced material: CD4+ T cells from PBMCs cultured with HCoV-NL63 spike peptides, taken before COVID-19 vaccination. The source of these receptors is a human donor who received a COVID-19 vaccine. Each CDR3 is given without its conserved first and last residue.

v_gene	j_gene	CDR3aa
TRBV19	TRBJ2-4	ASSLILPPGVKNIQY
TRBV5-6	TRBJ1-5	ASSFSGQGTGQPQH
TRBV5-1	TRBJ2-1	ASSPPSASGADEQF
TRBV9	TRBJ2-2	ASSSGLAGGPVGGELF
TRBV3-1/TRBV3-2	TRBJ2-1	ASSQVSGVFDEQF
TRBV5-1	TRBJ2-5	ASSVGDREETQY
TRBV4-3	TRBJ1-6	ASSQAAGTGSLH
TRBV24-1	TRBJ1-5	ATSDSRRGTQPQH
TRBV5-1	TRBJ1-2	ASSPGDRYGYT
TRBV2	TRBJ1-6	ASRGDRNSPLH
TRBV7-3	TRBJ1-3	ASSFQGAPGNTIY
TRBV9	TRBJ2-5	ASSEGSGQPQETQY
TRBV5-1	TRBJ2-3	ASSLGQDVDTQY
TRBV4-1	TRBJ1-2	ASRLPGTGTNYGYT
TRBV6-2/TRBV6-3	TRBJ2-6	ASSDDRGTFGGANVLT
TRBV25-1	TRBJ1-4	ASSAAGTVNEKLF
TRBV6-9	TRBJ1-5	ASRRYGTENQPQH
TRBV5-6	TRBJ2-2	ASSLVTGPTGELF
TRBV6-2/TRBV6-3	TRBJ1-1	ASSTGQRVEAF
TRBV24-1	TRBJ2-1	ATSDRLGSSEQF
TRBV4-1	TRBJ1-5	ASSQDRSIPGGVSNQPQH
TRBV19	TRBJ2-3	ASSSGGINTQY
TRBV7-2	TRBJ1-1	ASRGTVTDTEAF
TRBV15	TRBJ1-3	ATTLDWSSGNTIY
TRBV27	TRBJ1-1	ASSFLSNTEAF
TRBV2	TRBJ2-3	ASSPVQGDTQY
TRBV18	TRBJ2-3	ASSPGGDTQY
TRBV29-1	TRBJ2-5	SGGHMPIESQETQY
TRBV5-1	TRBJ2-3	ASSLVSSGDTDTQY
TRBV18	TRBJ2-1	ASSPSQVAYNEQF
TRBV5-1	TRBJ1-4	ASSLEPPLEKLF
TRBV9	TRBJ2-3	ASSRIAGGGDTQY
TRBV29-1	TRBJ2-3	SGTSGGVSTDTQY